The entry that follows covers one T cell receptor beta chain sequence. Its antigen is unidentified. This sample was included in a study of response to subunit inactivated influenza vaccine. Notes on the study in general: Few new T cells, the authors suggested, are recruited by each seasonal influenza vaccination.

Germline loops: CDR1 SGHRS, CDR2 YFSETQ. The CDR3 sequence is 15 residues long. Trimming removed 4 bases from V and 5 bases from J, with 16 bases in between. From the RT-PCR reads, TCRdb called clonotypes with MiXCR, one entry per CDR3 protein. The table shows 600,000 to 850,000 distinct CDR3 sequences, with approximately 14% occurring only once. The receptor comes from a man in his fifties or sixties who received an inactivated influenza vaccine. The chain has TRBV5-1 and TRBJ2-4; either TRBD1 or TRBD2 may fit D (5 bases each). The sequencing here drew on PBMCs from blood, taken around 14 days before vaccination. Here the CDR3 reads CASSRGSGSENIQYF. The CDR3, as DNA: TGCGCCAGCAGCAGAGGGTCAGGGTCGGAAAACATTCAGTACTTC. The full variable domain, completed using reference TRBV5-1 and TRBJ2-4, is KAGVTQTPRYLIKTRGQQVTLSCSPISGHRSVSWYQQTPGQGLQFLFEYFSETQRNKGNFPGRFSGRQFSNSRSEMNVSTLELGDSALYLCASSRGSGSENIQYFGAGTRLSVL.